This TCR beta chain was captured in a study of cytomegalovirus exposure and HLA in healthy donors. Study information: An early release of data contained roughly 90 million unique TCRs, which came from HLA-typed donors. Whole-study findings and limits: Some segments of the V type, notably TRBV6-2 and TRBV6-3, were excluded as indistinguishable. In an earlier analysis, in some 500 donors, most V segments appeared productive either ~87% or ~30% of the time.

Both 60 Vbeta primers and 13 Jbeta primers went into the PCR. The method was immunoSEQ multiplex PCR; TCRdb's version includes in-frame clones alone and lacks a portion of them. The data show about 140,000 clones, around 77% seen once. Regarding donors, all were healthy bone marrow donors. Note on this clone: Antigen specificity is unknown.

The germline V gene has CDR1 SGHTS and CDR2 YDEGEE. V was pared by 4 bases and J by 0 bases, with 4 bases of the junction left unmatched. This CDR3 has 15 residues. The chain uses TRBV5-8 and TRBJ1-3, with 7 bases lining up with TRBD1. The sample consisted of PBMCs. The sequence came from a woman aged 45-60 years in good health and CMV-seronegative. CDR3 nucleotides: TGTGCCAGCAGCCGACAGGGAGTCTCTGGAAACACCATATATTTT. This codes for CASSRQGVSGNTIYF.